The T cell receptor (beta chain) described here comes from a study of blood T cell repertoires in COVID-19. CDR3 length: 16 residues. Germline CDR1 SGHRS, CDR2 YFSETQ. V lost 3 bases and J lost 2; bases outside the gene matches: 5. TCRdb's copy holds only in-frame clones and misses some; the assay was immunoSEQ multiplex PCR. This table holds fewer than 450,000 clones, 88% found once. This receptor was obtained from a woman in her seventies with COVID-19, enrolled during active disease. This chain uses TRBV5-1 with TRBJ1-3; 10 bases are a match to TRBD1. Sequenced input: peripheral blood. In nucleotides, the CDR3 is TGCGCCAGCAGCTCTAGACAGGGGGCGGCTGGAAACACCATATATTTT. Translated: CASSSRQGAAGNTIYF.